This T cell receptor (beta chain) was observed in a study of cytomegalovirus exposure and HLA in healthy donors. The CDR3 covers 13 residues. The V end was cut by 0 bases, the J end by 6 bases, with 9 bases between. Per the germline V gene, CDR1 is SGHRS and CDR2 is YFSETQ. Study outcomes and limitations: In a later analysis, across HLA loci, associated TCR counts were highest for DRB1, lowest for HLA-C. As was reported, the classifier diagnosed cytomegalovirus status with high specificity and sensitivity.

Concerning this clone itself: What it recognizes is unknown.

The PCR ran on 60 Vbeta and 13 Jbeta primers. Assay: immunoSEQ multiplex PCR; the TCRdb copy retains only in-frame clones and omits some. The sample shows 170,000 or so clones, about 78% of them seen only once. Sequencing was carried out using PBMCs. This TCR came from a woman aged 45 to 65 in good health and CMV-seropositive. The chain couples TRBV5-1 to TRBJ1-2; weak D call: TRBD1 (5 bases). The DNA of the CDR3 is TGCGCCAGCAGCTTGGCGGGAGGGGATGGCTACACCTTC. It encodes CASSLAGGDGYTF.